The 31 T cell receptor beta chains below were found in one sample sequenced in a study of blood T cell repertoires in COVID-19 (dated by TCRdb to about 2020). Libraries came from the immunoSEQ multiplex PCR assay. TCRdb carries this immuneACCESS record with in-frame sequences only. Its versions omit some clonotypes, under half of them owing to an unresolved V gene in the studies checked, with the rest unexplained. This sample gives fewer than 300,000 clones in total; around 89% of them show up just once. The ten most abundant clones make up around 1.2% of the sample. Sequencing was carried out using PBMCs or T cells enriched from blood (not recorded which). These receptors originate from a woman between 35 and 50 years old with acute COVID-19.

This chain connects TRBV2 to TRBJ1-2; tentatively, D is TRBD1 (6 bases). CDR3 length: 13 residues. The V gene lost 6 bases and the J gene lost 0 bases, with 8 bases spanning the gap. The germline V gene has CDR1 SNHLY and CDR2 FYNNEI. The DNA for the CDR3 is TGTGCCAGCAGCCGGGACACTAACTATGGCTACACCTTC. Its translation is CASSRDTNYGYTF.

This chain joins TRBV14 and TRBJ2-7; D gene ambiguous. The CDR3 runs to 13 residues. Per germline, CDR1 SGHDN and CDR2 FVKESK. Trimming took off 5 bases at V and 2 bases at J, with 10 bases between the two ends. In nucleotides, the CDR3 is TGTGCCAGCAGCAGGAGCAGAGCCTACGAGCAGTACTTC. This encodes CASSRSRAYEQYF.

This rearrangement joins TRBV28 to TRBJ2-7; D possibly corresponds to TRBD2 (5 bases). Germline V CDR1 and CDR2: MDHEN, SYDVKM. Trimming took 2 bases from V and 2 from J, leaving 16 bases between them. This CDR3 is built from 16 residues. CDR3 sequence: CASSLGGRRPPYEQYF. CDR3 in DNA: TGTGCCAGCAGTTTAGGAGGCCGGAGGCCCCCCTACGAGCAGTACTTC.

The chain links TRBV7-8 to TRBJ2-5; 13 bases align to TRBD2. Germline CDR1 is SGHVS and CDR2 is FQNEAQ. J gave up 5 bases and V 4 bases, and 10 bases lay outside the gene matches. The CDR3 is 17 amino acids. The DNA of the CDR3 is TGTGCCAGCAGCTCGACGGTGGGACTAGCGGGAAAGGAGACCCAGTACTTC. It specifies CASSSTVGLAGKETQYF.

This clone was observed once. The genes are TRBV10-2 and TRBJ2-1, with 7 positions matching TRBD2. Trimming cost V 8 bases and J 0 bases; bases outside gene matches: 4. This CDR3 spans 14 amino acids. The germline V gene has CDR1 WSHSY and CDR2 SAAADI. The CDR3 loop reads CASLRESSYNEQFF. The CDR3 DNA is TGCGCCAGCTTGCGGGAGAGCTCCTACAATGAGCAGTTCTTC.

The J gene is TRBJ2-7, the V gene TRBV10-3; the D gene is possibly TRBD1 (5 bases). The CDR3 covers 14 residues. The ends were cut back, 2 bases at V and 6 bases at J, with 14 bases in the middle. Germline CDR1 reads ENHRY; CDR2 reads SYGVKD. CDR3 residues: CAISEVQGSGEQYF. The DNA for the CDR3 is TGTGCCATCAGTGAGGTTCAGGGATCGGGCGAGCAGTACTTC.

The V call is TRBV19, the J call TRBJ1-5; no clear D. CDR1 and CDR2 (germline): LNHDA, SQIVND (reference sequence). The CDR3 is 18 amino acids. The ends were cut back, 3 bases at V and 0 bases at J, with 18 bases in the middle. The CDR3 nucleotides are TGTGCCAGTAGTATTGGAGGCCCGAGTATGGTTAGCAATCAGCCCCAGCATTTT. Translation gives CASSIGGPSMVSNQPQHF. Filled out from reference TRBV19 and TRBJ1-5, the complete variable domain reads DGGITQSPKYLFRKEGQNVTLSCEQNLNHDAMYWYRQDPGQGLRLIYYSQIVNDFQKGDIAEGYSVSREKKESFPLTVTSAQKNPTAFYLCASSIGGPSMVSNQPQHFGDGTRLSIL.

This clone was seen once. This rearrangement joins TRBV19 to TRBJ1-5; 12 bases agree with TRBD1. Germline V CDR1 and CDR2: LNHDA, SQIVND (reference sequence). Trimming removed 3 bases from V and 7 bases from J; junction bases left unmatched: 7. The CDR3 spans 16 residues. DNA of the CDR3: TGTGCCAGTAGTATTGGGACAGGGGGCTATCGACAGCCCCAGCATTTT. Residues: CASSIGTGGYRQPQHF.

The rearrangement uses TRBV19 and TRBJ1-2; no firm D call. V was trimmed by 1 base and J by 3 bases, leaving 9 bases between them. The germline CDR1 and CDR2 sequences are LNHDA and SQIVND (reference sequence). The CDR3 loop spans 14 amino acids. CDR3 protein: CASSIAGRDYGYTF. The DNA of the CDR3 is TGTGCCAGTAGTATAGCGGGGAGAGACTATGGCTACACCTTC. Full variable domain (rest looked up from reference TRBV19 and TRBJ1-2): DGGITQSPKYLFRKEGQNVTLSCEQNLNHDAMYWYRQDPGQGLRLIYYSQIVNDFQKGDIAEGYSVSREKKESFPLTVTSAQKNPTAFYLCASSIAGRDYGYTFGSGTRLTVV.

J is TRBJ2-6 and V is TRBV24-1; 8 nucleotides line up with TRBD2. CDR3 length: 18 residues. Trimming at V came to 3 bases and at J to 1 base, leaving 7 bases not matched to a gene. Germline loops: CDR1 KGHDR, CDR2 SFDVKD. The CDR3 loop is CATSDPGGGNSGANVLTF. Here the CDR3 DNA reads TGTGCCACCAGTGATCCGGGCGGGGGGAATTCTGGGGCCAACGTCCTGACTTTC.

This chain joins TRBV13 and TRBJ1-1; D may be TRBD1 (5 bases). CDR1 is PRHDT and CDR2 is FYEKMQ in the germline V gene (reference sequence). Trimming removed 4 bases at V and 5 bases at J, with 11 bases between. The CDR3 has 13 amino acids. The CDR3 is CASSWTRGTEAFF. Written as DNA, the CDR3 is TGTGCCAGCAGCTGGACCCGGGGGACTGAAGCTTTCTTT.

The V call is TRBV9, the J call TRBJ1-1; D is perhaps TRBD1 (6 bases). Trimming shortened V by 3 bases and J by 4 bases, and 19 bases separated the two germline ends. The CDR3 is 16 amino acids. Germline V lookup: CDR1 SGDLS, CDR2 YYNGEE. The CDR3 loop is CASSGSLHRAGTEAFF. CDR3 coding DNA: TGTGCCAGCAGCGGGTCACTTCACAGGGCGGGCACTGAAGCTTTCTTT. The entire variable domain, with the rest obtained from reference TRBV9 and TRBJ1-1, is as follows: DSGVTQTPKHLITATGQRVTLRCSPRSGDLSVYWYQQSLDQGLQFLIQYYNGEERAKGNILERFSAQQFPDLHSELNLSSLELGDSALYFCASSGSLHRAGTEAFFGQGTRLTVV.

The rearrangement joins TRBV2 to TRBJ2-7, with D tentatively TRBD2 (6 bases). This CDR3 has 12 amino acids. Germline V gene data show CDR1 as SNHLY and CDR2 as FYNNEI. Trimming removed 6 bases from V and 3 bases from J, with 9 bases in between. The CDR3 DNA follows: TGTGCCAGCAGGGGACTGAGCTACGAGCAGTACGTC. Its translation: CASRGLSYEQYV.

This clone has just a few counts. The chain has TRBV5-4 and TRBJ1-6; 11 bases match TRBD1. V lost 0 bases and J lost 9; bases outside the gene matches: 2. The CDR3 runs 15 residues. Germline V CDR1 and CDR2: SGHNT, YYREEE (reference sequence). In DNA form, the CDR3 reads TGTGCCAGCAGCTTGGATGGGACAGGGGGTTCACCCCTCCACTTT. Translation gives CASSLDGTGGSPLHF.

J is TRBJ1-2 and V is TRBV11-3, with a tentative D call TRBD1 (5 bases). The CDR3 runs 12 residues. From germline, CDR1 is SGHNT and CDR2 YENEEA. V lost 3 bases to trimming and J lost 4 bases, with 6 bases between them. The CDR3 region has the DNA TGTGCCAGCAGCTTGGGGGGCTATGGCTACACCTTC. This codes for CASSLGGYGYTF.

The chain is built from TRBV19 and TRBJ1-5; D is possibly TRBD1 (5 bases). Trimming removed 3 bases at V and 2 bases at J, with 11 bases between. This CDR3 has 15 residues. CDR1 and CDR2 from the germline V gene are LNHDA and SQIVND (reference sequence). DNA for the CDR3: TGTGCCAGTAGTATCCCCACCAGGGGCAATCAGCCCCAGCATTTT. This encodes CASSIPTRGNQPQHF.

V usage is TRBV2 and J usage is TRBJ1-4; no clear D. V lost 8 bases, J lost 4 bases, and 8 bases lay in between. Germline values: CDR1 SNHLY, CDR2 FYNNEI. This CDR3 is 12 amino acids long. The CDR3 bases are TGTGCCAGCGGCAGGCTTAATGAAAAACTGTTTTTT. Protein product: CASGRLNEKLFF.

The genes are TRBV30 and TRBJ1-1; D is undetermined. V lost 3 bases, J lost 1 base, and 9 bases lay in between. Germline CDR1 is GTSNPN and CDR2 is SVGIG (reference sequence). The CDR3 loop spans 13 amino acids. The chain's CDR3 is CAWSLGANTEAFF. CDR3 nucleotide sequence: TGTGCCTGGAGCCTAGGAGCGAACACTGAAGCTTTCTTT.

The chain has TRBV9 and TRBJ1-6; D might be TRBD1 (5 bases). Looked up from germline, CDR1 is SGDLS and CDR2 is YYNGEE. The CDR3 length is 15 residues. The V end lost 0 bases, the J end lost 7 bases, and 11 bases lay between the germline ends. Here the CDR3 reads CASSVALGLNSPLHF. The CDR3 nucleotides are TGTGCCAGCAGCGTAGCTTTGGGGCTGAATTCACCCCTCCACTTT. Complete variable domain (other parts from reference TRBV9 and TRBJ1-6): DSGVTQTPKHLITATGQRVTLRCSPRSGDLSVYWYQQSLDQGLQFLIQYYNGEERAKGNILERFSAQQFPDLHSELNLSSLELGDSALYFCASSVALGLNSPLHFGNGTRLTVT.

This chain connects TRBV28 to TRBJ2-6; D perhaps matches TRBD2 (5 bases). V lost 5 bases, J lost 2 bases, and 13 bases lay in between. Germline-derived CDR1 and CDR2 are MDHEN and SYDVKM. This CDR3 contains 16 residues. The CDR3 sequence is CASSLSERAGANVLTF. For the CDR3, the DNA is TGTGCCAGCAGTCTCTCCGAGAGGGCTGGGGCCAACGTCCTGACTTTC.

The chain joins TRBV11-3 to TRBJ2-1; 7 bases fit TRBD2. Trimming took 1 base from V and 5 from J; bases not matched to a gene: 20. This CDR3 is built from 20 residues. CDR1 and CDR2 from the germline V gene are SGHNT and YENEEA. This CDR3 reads CASSLGGPFSSGRTNNEQFF. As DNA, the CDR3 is TGTGCCAGCAGCTTAGGTGGGCCGTTTTCTAGCGGTCGAACAAACAATGAGCAGTTCTTC.

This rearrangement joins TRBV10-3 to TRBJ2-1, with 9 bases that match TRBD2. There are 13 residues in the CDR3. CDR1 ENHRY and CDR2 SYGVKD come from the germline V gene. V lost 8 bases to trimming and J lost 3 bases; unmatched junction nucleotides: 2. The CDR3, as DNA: TGTGCCATCCGGACTAGCGACTACAATGAGCAGTTCTTC. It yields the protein CAIRTSDYNEQFF.

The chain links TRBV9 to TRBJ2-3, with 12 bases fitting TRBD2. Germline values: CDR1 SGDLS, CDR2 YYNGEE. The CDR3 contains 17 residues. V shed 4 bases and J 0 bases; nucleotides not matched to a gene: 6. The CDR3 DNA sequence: TGTGCCAGCAGCACCACTAGCGGGAGGTTTAGCACAGATACGCAGTATTTT. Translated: CASSTTSGRFSTDTQYF.

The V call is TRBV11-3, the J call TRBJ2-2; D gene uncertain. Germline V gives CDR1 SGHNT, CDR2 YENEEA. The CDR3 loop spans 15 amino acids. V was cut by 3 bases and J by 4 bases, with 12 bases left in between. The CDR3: CASSFPLVGTGELFF. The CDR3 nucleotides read TGTGCCAGCAGCTTTCCCCTAGTTGGCACCGGGGAGCTGTTTTTT.

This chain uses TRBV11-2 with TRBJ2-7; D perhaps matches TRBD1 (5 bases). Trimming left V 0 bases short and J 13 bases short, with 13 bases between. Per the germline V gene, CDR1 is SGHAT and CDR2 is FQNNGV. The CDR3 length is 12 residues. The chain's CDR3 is CASSLDVRTHYF. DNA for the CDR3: TGTGCCAGCAGCTTAGATGTGCGGACACATTACTTC.

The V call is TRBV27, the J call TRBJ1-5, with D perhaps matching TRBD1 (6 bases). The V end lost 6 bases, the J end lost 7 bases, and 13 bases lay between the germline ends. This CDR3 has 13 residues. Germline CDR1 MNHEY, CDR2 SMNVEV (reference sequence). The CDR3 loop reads CASSPGVGQPQHF. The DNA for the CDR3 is TGTGCCAGCAGCCCAGGGGTGGGGCAGCCCCAGCATTTT.

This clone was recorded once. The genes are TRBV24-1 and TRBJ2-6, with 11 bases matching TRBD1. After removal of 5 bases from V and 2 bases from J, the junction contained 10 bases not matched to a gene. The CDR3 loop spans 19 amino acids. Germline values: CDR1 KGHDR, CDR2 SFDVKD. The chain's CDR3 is CATSGDGTGGLAGANVLTF. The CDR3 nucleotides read TGTGCCACCAGTGGGGACGGGACAGGGGGTTTGGCTGGGGCCAACGTCCTGACTTTC.

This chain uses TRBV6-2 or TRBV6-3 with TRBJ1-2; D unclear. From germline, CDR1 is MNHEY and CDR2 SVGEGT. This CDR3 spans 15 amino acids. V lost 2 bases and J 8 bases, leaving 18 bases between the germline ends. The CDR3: CASSYQHGPVTGYTF. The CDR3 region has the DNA TGTGCCAGCAGTTACCAACATGGCCCCGTTACAGGCTACACCTTC.

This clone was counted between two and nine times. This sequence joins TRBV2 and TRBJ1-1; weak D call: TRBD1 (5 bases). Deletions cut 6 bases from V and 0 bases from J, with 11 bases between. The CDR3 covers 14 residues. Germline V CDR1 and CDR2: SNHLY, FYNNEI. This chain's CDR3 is CASRSRAMNTEAFF. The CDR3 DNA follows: TGTGCCAGCAGAAGCAGGGCAATGAACACTGAAGCTTTCTTT.

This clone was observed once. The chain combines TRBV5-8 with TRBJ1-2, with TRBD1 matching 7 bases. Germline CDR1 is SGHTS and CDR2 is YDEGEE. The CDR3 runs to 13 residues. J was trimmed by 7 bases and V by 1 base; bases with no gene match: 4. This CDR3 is CASSLRGGFGYTF. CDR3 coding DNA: TGTGCCAGCAGCTTGCGAGGGGGCTTTGGCTACACCTTC. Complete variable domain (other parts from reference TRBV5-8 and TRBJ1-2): EAGVTQSPTHLIKTRGQQATLRCSPISGHTSVYWYQQALGLGLQFLLWYDEGEERNRGNFPPRFSGRQFPNYSSELNVNALELEDSALYLCASSLRGGFGYTFGSGTRLTVV.

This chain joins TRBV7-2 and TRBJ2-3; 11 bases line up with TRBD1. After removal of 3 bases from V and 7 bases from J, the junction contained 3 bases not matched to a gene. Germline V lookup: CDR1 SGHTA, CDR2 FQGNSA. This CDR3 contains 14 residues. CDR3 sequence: CASSFGQGANTQYF. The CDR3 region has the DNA TGTGCCAGCAGCTTCGGACAGGGGGCAAATACGCAGTATTTT.